What follows is one T cell receptor (beta chain) and its context. Generated by immunoSEQ multiplex PCR, the TCRdb table keeps only in-frame clones and is missing some. The sample records about 27,000 clones, about 91% being singletons. The entry originates in a study of T cell changes during pregnancy in multiple sclerosis. This CDR3 comprises 14 residues. Germline CDR1 is PRHDT and CDR2 is FYEKMQ (reference sequence). V gave up 4 bases and J gave up 5 bases, with 14 bases separating them. The TCR sequence derives from a female donor with multiple sclerosis, enrolled in a pregnancy study. The genes are TRBV13 and TRBJ2-5, with D possibly being TRBD1 (5 bases). This specimen consisted of CD8+ T cells from peripheral blood mononuclear cells, obtained in the second trimester of pregnancy. This chain's CDR3 is CASSSRLGAETQYF. CDR3 DNA: TGTGCCAGCAGCTCCAGGCTAGGGGCGGAGACCCAGTACTTC.